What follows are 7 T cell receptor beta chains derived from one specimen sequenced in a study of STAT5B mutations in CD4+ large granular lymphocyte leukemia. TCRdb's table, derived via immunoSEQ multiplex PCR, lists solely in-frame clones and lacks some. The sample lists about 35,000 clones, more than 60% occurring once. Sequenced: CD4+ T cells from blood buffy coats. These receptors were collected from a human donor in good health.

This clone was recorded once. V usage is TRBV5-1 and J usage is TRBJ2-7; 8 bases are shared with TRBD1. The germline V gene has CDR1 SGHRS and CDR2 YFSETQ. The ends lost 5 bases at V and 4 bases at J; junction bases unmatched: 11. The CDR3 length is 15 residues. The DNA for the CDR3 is TGCGCCAGCAGGGGACAGGAGCTGTCCCTTTACGAGCAGTACTTC. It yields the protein CASRGQELSLYEQYF.

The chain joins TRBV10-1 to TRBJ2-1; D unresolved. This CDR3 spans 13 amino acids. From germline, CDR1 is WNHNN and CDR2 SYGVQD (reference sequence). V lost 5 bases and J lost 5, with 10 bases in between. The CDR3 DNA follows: TGCGCCAGCAGTAGGTCCAGCAACAATGAGCAGTTCTTC. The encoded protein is CASSRSSNNEQFF.

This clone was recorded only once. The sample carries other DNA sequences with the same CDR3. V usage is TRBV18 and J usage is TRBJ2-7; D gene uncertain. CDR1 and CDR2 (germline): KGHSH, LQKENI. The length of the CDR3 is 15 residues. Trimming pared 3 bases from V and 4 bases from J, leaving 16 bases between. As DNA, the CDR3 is TGTGCCAGCTCACCGGTCCCTAAGGTGGCTTACGAGCAGTACTTC. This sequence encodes CASSPVPKVAYEQYF.

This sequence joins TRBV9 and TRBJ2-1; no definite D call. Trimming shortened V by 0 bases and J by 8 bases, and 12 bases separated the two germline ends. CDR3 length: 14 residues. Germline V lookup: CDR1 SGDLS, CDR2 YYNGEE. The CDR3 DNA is TGTGCCAGCAGCGTAGCTGTTAGGTGGGATGAGCAGTTCTTC. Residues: CASSVAVRWDEQFF.

The CDR3 here is CATSGVGIQYF. The CDR3 coding sequence is TGTGCCACCTCCGGGGTTGGCATTCAGTACTTC. The chain has TRBV19 and TRBJ2-4; the D gene is possibly TRBD2 (5 bases). This CDR3 spans 11 amino acids. V lost 10 bases, J lost 9 bases, and 13 bases lay in between. Germline CDR1 and CDR2: LNHDA and SQIVND (reference sequence).

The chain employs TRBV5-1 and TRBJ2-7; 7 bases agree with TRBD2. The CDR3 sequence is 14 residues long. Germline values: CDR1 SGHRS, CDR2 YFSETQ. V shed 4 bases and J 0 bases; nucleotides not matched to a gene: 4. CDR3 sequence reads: CASSPGGFSYEQYF. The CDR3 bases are TGCGCCAGCAGCCCCGGGGGGTTCTCCTACGAGCAGTACTTC.

In DNA form, the CDR3 reads TGCAGCGCCTGGACAATGGGGAATGAGCAGTTCTTC. Translation: CSAWTMGNEQFF. The chain has TRBV29-1 and TRBJ2-1, with D possibly matching TRBD1 (5 bases). Germline CDR1 SQVTM, CDR2 ANQGSEA. Trimming stripped 7 bases from V and 7 bases from J, with 14 bases between. CDR3 length equals 12 residues.